Listed below are T cell receptor beta chains from one sample, sequenced in a study of cytomegalovirus exposure and HLA in healthy donors. The protocol was immunoSEQ multiplex PCR, while the TCRdb copy is restricted to in-frame clones and leaves out a portion. The data show about 160,000 clones, around 92% seen once. Specimen: PBMCs. The receptors here all came from a man younger than 35 in good health and CMV-seropositive. Both conserved end residues are part of each CDR3. The D gene is left open where the match is weak. Clone size, where shown, is once, few, many, or a class for clones that have expanded.

>TRBV7-2|TRBJ2-2|-|-
TGTGCCAGCAGCTTCATGCGGGGGGAGCTGTTTTTT
CASSFMRGELFF
>TRBV18|TRBJ2-7|-|TRBD2
TGTGCCAGCTCTCAAGCGACTAGCGGTACCTACGAGCAGTACTTC
CASSQATSGTYEQYF
>TRBV6-4|TRBJ1-2|-|TRBD1
TGTGCCAGCAGTGCCGGGACAGGGACGGGTGGCTACACCTTC
CASSAGTGTGGYTF
>TRBV9|TRBJ2-1|-|TRBD2
TGTGCCAGCAGCGCGACTAGCGGGAGCTCCTACAATGAGCAGTTCTTC
CASSATSGSSYNEQFF
>TRBV2|TRBJ2-3|-|-
TGTGCCAGCAGTCTGAGTCCAGATACGCAGTATTTT
CASSLSPDTQYF
>TRBV28|TRBJ1-5|-|TRBD1
TGTGCCAGCAGACCGGGACAGAGATATAGCAATCAGCCCCAGCATTTT
CASRPGQRYSNQPQHF
>TRBV5-1|TRBJ1-2|-|-
TGCGCCAGCAGAGAGGGCACGGCTAACTATGGCTACACCTTC
CASREGTANYGYTF
>TRBV5-1|TRBJ2-3|once|TRBD2
TGCGCCAGCAGCTTCAGCGGGGACACAGATACGCAGTATTTT
CASSFSGDTDTQYF
>TRBV28|TRBJ1-5|-|TRBD1
TGTGCCAGCGGTGAAGTGGACAGGGGCAATCAGCCCCAGCATTTT
CASGEVDRGNQPQHF
>TRBV25-1|TRBJ2-3|-|-
TGTGCCAGCGGCCGCAGCGGCACAGATACGCAGTATTTT
CASGRSGTDTQYF
>TRBV7-9|TRBJ2-3|-|TRBD2
TGTGCCAGCAGCCCGCTAGCGGGAGGTTGGACAGATACGCAGTATTTT
CASSPLAGGWTDTQYF
>TRBV5-1|TRBJ1-4|-|-
TGCGCCAGCAGCTTGGACAGGGTATTTACAACTAATGAAAAACTGTTTTTT
CASSLDRVFTTNEKLFF
>TRBV10-1|TRBJ2-7|few|TRBD2
TGCGCCAGCAGGAGCGGGAGGGATACCTACGAGCAGTACTTC
CASRSGRDTYEQYF
>TRBV30|TRBJ2-7|few|TRBD1
TGTGCCTGGAGCACCGGGACAGGGTCCTACGAGCAGTACTTC
CAWSTGTGSYEQYF
>TRBV5-6|TRBJ2-7|few|TRBD1
TGTGCCAGCAGCTCGGGACAGTCCTACGAGCAGTACTTC
CASSSGQSYEQYF
>TRBV9|TRBJ2-2|-|-
TGTGCCAGCAGCGTAGAGGGGGGGGCGGGCACCGGGGAGCTGTTTTTT
CASSVEGGAGTGELFF
>TRBV6-6|TRBJ1-1|-|-
TGTGCCAGTCTCGGGGACACTGAAGCTTTCTTT
CASLGDTEAFF
>TRBV25-1|TRBJ2-1|-|-
TGTGCCAGCAACCCCGCTCTCAAGGGGGTCTACAATGAGCAGTTCTTC
CASNPALKGVYNEQFF
>TRBV5-6|TRBJ1-5|-|-
TGTGCCAGCAGCTTGGTGCGCTCCGATCAGCCCCAGCATTTT
CASSLVRSDQPQHF
>TRBV18|TRBJ1-1|-|-
TGTGCCAGCTCCGACAGTGATAACACTGAAGCTTTCTTT
CASSDSDNTEAFF
>TRBV19|TRBJ2-5|-|-
TGTGCCAGTAGTATAGGCAGTTCGGGACAAGAGACCCAGTACTTC
CASSIGSSGQETQYF
>TRBV2|TRBJ1-2|-|TRBD1
TGTGCCAGCAGAGGACAGGGTAGCTATGGCTACACCTTC
CASRGQGSYGYTF
>TRBV7-9|TRBJ2-1|-|-
TGTGCCAGCAGCCGTCGTTCTATAGACAGTGAGCAGTTCTTC
CASSRRSIDSEQFF
>TRBV29-1|TRBJ2-1|-|TRBD1
TGCAGCGTCTGGGACAGGGGGGATGAGCAGTTCTTC
CSVWDRGDEQFF
>TRBV2|TRBJ2-1|-|-
TGTGCCAGCAGTGAGCCAGCGGCACCCATCGAGCAGTTCTTC
CASSEPAAPIEQFF
>TRBV11-3|TRBJ2-1|-|TRBD2
TGTGCCAGCAGCTTAGCGCCTCTAGCGGGACGGTATGAGCAGTTCTTC
CASSLAPLAGRYEQFF
>TRBV13|TRBJ2-1|once|TRBD2
TGTGCCAGCAGCTTAGAAGCGGGAAGCTACAATGAGCAGTTCTTC
CASSLEAGSYNEQFF
>TRBV19|TRBJ2-1|once|TRBD2
TGTGCCAGTAGTATACGGGCTAGCGGGCTTATTGAGCAGTTCTTC
CASSIRASGLIEQFF
>TRBV19|TRBJ2-1|-|TRBD1
TGTGCCACCACACAGGGGGCCTACTACAATGAGCAGTTCTTC
CATTQGAYYNEQFF
>TRBV9|TRBJ2-5|-|-
TGTGCCAGCAGCGTAACGGAGGGCGAGACCCAGTACTTC
CASSVTEGETQYF
>TRBV6-5|TRBJ2-2|-|TRBD1
TGTGCCAGCAGTTTACAGGGGGCGCTTAACACCGGGGAGCTGTTTTTT
CASSLQGALNTGELFF
>TRBV11-2|TRBJ2-7|-|-
TGTGCCAGCAGCTTCCAGGCTATCTACGAGCAGTACTTC
CASSFQAIYEQYF
>TRBV6-5|TRBJ1-2|-|-
TGTGCCAGCAGTCGCGGTTTTCAAGGCTATGGCTACACCTTC
CASSRGFQGYGYTF
>TRBV4-1|TRBJ2-5|-|TRBD2
TGCGCCAGCCAGGGACTAGCGGGAGTCGGGGAGACCCAGTACTTC
CASQGLAGVGETQYF
>TRBV7-9|TRBJ1-1|-|-
TGTGCCAGCAGCCGCGCCCAGGACAGAGCTGAAGCTTTCTTT
CASSRAQDRAEAFF
>TRBV7-9|TRBJ2-1|-|TRBD1
TGTGCCAGCAGCCCAACAGGGGTACGAGGCAATGAGCAGTTCTTC
CASSPTGVRGNEQFF
>TRBV2|TRBJ2-1|-|TRBD2
TGTGCCACAATCCTCGCTAGCGGGAGCAATGAGCAGTTCTTC
CATILASGSNEQFF
>TRBV6-4|TRBJ1-5|-|TRBD1
TGTGCCAGCAGCACAGGGGTGAATCAGCCCCAGCATTTT
CASSTGVNQPQHF
>TRBV11-3|TRBJ2-4|-|-
TGTGCCAGCAGCTTAGGCGTGACTAGGAACATTCAGTACTTC
CASSLGVTRNIQYF
>TRBV9|TRBJ2-2|-|TRBD2
TGTGCCAGCAGCGTATCCCCGGGACTAGCGGGAGCCGGGGAGCTGTTTTTT
CASSVSPGLAGAGELFF
>TRBV7-6|TRBJ2-7|-|-
TGTGCCAGCAGCTTAGCCGGGGAAAGCTCCTACGAGCAGTACTTC
CASSLAGESSYEQYF
>TRBV7-9|TRBJ2-5|once|-
TGTGCCAGCAGGGACTACCAAGAGACCCAGTACTTC
CASRDYQETQYF
>TRBV27|TRBJ2-1|-|-
TGTGCCAGCAGGACAGCTTCTTTTTACAATGAGCAGTTCTTC
CASRTASFYNEQFF
>TRBV5-1|TRBJ2-1|-|TRBD2
TGCGCCAGCAGCCCCGGACTAGCGGGAGGGGATGAGCAGTTCTTC
CASSPGLAGGDEQFF
>TRBV14|TRBJ1-3|few|-
TGTGCCAGCAGCCAAGTCTACCTACGGGGAGTCTCTGGAAACACCATATATTTT
CASSQVYLRGVSGNTIYF
>TRBV27|TRBJ2-5|-|-
TGTGCCAGCAGCTTTTTTCCGACCCTGGACAGTCAAGAGACCCAGTACTTC
CASSFFPTLDSQETQYF
>TRBV10-3|TRBJ2-6|-|-
TGTGCCATCAGTCTAGATTACGGGGCCAACGTCCTGACTTTC
CAISLDYGANVLTF
>TRBV29-1|TRBJ2-5|-|TRBD2
TGCAGCGTTGCCGGGACTAGCCAAGAGACCCAGTACTTC
CSVAGTSQETQYF
>TRBV5-1|TRBJ2-5|-|TRBD1
TGCGCCAGCAGCAGGGACAGGGGGCAAGAGACCCAGTACTTC
CASSRDRGQETQYF
>TRBV6-4|TRBJ2-1|-|TRBD2
TGTGCCAGCAGTGACTCAGGGGAGGGCAATGAGCAGTTCTTC
CASSDSGEGNEQFF
>TRBV7-3|TRBJ2-3|-|-
TGTGCCAGCAGCTTATCAGCCGGGAGCACAGATACGCAGTATTTT
CASSLSAGSTDTQYF
>TRBV27|TRBJ2-7|-|-
TGTGCCAGCAGTAACCGGGGATCCTACGAGCAGTACTTC
CASSNRGSYEQYF
>TRBV5-5|TRBJ2-7|-|-
TGTGCCAGCAGCTTGTTTGACGGGAGTGTCGAGCAGTACTTC
CASSLFDGSVEQYF